These T cell receptor beta chains were read from a single sample in a study of T-cell memory formation after mild COVID-19. TCRdb re-derived calls from the 5' RACE reads in MiXCR, one entry per CDR3 protein. The sample records about half a million distinct CDR3 sequences, over 15% being singletons. The specimen sequenced was PBMCs or a T cell subset sorted from them (not recorded which). The receptors were gathered from an adult woman who had mild COVID-19 (a few samples of this study predate the infection). Cell type and time point are not known. Both conserved end residues are part of each CDR3. The order of the fields is CDR3 length, J gene, V gene, CDR3 protein.

CDR3 length: 15
J gene: TRBJ2-1
V gene: TRBV5-1
CDR3 protein: CASTPDPSLLNEQFF

CDR3 length: 16
J gene: TRBJ2-5
V gene: TRBV7-3
CDR3 protein: CASSLNSGGTSETQYF

CDR3 length: 15
J gene: TRBJ2-3
V gene: TRBV7-3
CDR3 protein: CASSSNSFSTDTQYF

CDR3 length: 12
J gene: TRBJ1-1
V gene: TRBV19
CDR3 protein: CASSVLDGLAFF

CDR3 length: 12
J gene: TRBJ1-1
V gene: TRBV5-1
CDR3 protein: CASSLTRGEAFF

CDR3 length: 15
J gene: TRBJ2-1
V gene: TRBV20-1
CDR3 protein: CSASVRLADHNEQFF

CDR3 length: 15
J gene: TRBJ2-1
V gene: TRBV9
CDR3 protein: CASSVGTGSYNEQFF

CDR3 length: 17
J gene: TRBJ2-3
V gene: TRBV4-3
CDR3 protein: CASSQDQAGRGTDTQYF

CDR3 length: 17
J gene: TRBJ2-2
V gene: TRBV5-5
CDR3 protein: CASSRSGETPNTGELFF

CDR3 length: 15
J gene: TRBJ2-3
V gene: TRBV24-1
CDR3 protein: CATSDDRGRTDTQYF

CDR3 length: 15
J gene: TRBJ2-6
V gene: TRBV20-1
CDR3 protein: CSANIGSSGANVLTF

CDR3 length: 14
J gene: TRBJ1-1
V gene: TRBV12-3/TRBV12-4
CDR3 protein: CASSQQMGNTEAFF

CDR3 length: 17
J gene: TRBJ2-5
V gene: TRBV4-1
CDR3 protein: CASSHLMPGLQKETQYF

CDR3 length: 15
J gene: TRBJ2-7
V gene: TRBV20-1
CDR3 protein: CSAKAQGTSSYEQYF

CDR3 length: 17
J gene: TRBJ2-1
V gene: TRBV7-3
CDR3 protein: CASSLKNRGSSYNEQFF

CDR3 length: 16
J gene: TRBJ2-6
V gene: TRBV7-6
CDR3 protein: CASSLGPWAGANVLTF